These T cell receptor beta chains were read from a single sample in a study of T cell changes during pregnancy in multiple sclerosis. Measured with immunoSEQ multiplex PCR; TCRdb has only the in-frame clones, and not every one. The data hold tens of thousands of clones, with approximately 90% observed a single time. Specimen: CD4+ T cells from peripheral blood mononuclear cells, collected in the first trimester of pregnancy. Source of these receptors: a female donor with multiple sclerosis, enrolled in a pregnancy study. The CDR3 runs from the conserved cysteine through the conserved F or W. The D gene is left open where the match is weak. Clone size is not always given. Where it is, it says once, few, many or a class for expanded clones.

abundance: NA
d_gene: TRBD2
v_gene: TRBV6-6
j_gene: TRBJ2-1
CDR3nt: TGTGCCAGCAGTTTCCCGACTAGCGGGAGGGAACCTGAGCAGTTCTTC
CDR3aa: CASSFPTSGREPEQFF

abundance: NA
d_gene: NA
v_gene: TRBV19
j_gene: TRBJ1-5
CDR3nt: TGTGCCAGTTGCTCAGGGACTAATCAGCCCCAGCATTTT
CDR3aa: CASCSGTNQPQHF

abundance: medium-sized
d_gene: TRBD2
v_gene: TRBV9
j_gene: TRBJ2-1
CDR3nt: TGTGCCAGCAGCGTAGTGAGCGGGGGTGGGGGCAATGAGCAGTTCTTC
CDR3aa: CASSVVSGGGGNEQFF

abundance: few
d_gene: NA
v_gene: TRBV7-9
j_gene: TRBJ1-2
CDR3nt: TGTGCCAGCAGCTTAGGGGCAGAGTATGGCTACACCTTC
CDR3aa: CASSLGAEYGYTF

abundance: NA
d_gene: NA
v_gene: TRBV9
j_gene: TRBJ2-6
CDR3nt: TGTGCCAGCAGCCCCCGGGACACCCAGGTCCTCTCTGGGGCCAACGTCCTGACTTTC
CDR3aa: CASSPRDTQVLSGANVLTF

abundance: NA
d_gene: TRBD1
v_gene: TRBV19
j_gene: TRBJ1-1
CDR3nt: TGTGCCAGTAGTATCGGGACAGGGGGAACTGAAGCTTTCTTT
CDR3aa: CASSIGTGGTEAFF

abundance: NA
d_gene: TRBD1
v_gene: TRBV20-1
j_gene: TRBJ1-1
CDR3nt: TGCAGTGTATACCCGGGACAGGGAACTTTCTTT
CDR3aa: CSVYPGQGTFF

abundance: NA
d_gene: NA
v_gene: TRBV2
j_gene: TRBJ1-1
CDR3nt: TGTGCCAGCAGTGAAGGGTCGCAGGTTAAAGCTTTCTTT
CDR3aa: CASSEGSQVKAFF

abundance: NA
d_gene: NA
v_gene: TRBV18
j_gene: TRBJ2-2
CDR3nt: TGTGCCAGCTCACCACTAACCGGGGAGCTGTTTTTT
CDR3aa: CASSPLTGELFF

abundance: NA
d_gene: TRBD2
v_gene: TRBV5-1
j_gene: TRBJ2-1
CDR3nt: TGCGCCAGCAGCTTGCTTAAGTCGGGACGGTTACTAGCGGGAACGGGAATCGAGCAGTTCTTC
CDR3aa: CASSLLKSGRLLAGTGIEQFF

abundance: NA
d_gene: NA
v_gene: TRBV5-4
j_gene: TRBJ2-3
CDR3nt: TGTGCCAGCAGCTTTCTGGCAGGATCGGCTACGTCAGATACGCAGTATTTT
CDR3aa: CASSFLAGSATSDTQYF

abundance: NA
d_gene: NA
v_gene: TRBV4-3
j_gene: TRBJ2-7
CDR3nt: TGCGCCAGCAGCCAAGATGAACACTACGAGCAGTACTTC
CDR3aa: CASSQDEHYEQYF

abundance: few
d_gene: NA
v_gene: TRBV28
j_gene: TRBJ1-1
CDR3nt: TGTGCCAGCCACACAGAAAACTTTGAAGCTTTCTTT
CDR3aa: CASHTENFEAFF

abundance: NA
d_gene: TRBD1
v_gene: TRBV30
j_gene: TRBJ1-2
CDR3nt: TGTGCCTGGAGTTTTCCGACAGGGGATGGCTACACCTTC
CDR3aa: CAWSFPTGDGYTF

abundance: NA
d_gene: NA
v_gene: TRBV27
j_gene: TRBJ2-5
CDR3nt: TGTGCCAGCAGTTTAAGTAGGTTAGCAGAGACCCAGTACTTC
CDR3aa: CASSLSRLAETQYF

abundance: NA
d_gene: NA
v_gene: TRBV19
j_gene: TRBJ1-2
CDR3nt: TGTGCCAGTAGACGATTGACTTATGGCTACACCTTC
CDR3aa: CASRRLTYGYTF

abundance: NA
d_gene: NA
v_gene: TRBV7-8
j_gene: TRBJ2-7
CDR3nt: TGTGGGGCGGGGCGGGCTCCCTACGAGCAGTACTTC
CDR3aa: CGAGRAPYEQYF

abundance: NA
d_gene: NA
v_gene: TRBV11-3
j_gene: TRBJ2-7
CDR3nt: TGTGCCAGCAGCTTCCTAGGGGATAGCTCCTACGAGCAGTACTTC
CDR3aa: CASSFLGDSSYEQYF

abundance: NA
d_gene: TRBD1
v_gene: TRBV7-3
j_gene: TRBJ1-6
CDR3nt: TGTGCCAGCAGCCTGGGGACAGGCGGTTCACCCCTCCACTTT
CDR3aa: CASSLGTGGSPLHF

abundance: NA
d_gene: NA
v_gene: TRBV4-3
j_gene: TRBJ2-7
CDR3nt: TGCGCCAGCAGCCAAGAGGCCCTTCAGAGGCACGAGCAGTACTTC
CDR3aa: CASSQEALQRHEQYF

abundance: NA
d_gene: NA
v_gene: TRBV30
j_gene: TRBJ1-1
CDR3nt: TGTGCCTGGAGTATGGGGGCAGGAGCTTTCTTT
CDR3aa: CAWSMGAGAFF

abundance: NA
d_gene: TRBD1
v_gene: TRBV29-1
j_gene: TRBJ1-2
CDR3nt: TGCAGCGTCGCGACAGGGCGACAAGGCTACACCTTC
CDR3aa: CSVATGRQGYTF

abundance: NA
d_gene: NA
v_gene: TRBV30
j_gene: TRBJ1-4
CDR3nt: TGTGCCTGGAGTGTACGGGAAAAACTGTTTTTT
CDR3aa: CAWSVREKLFF

abundance: NA
d_gene: NA
v_gene: TRBV7-2
j_gene: TRBJ2-2
CDR3nt: TGTGCCAGCAGCCTAACCGGGACAATGAACACCGGGGAGCTGTTTTTT
CDR3aa: CASSLTGTMNTGELFF

abundance: once
d_gene: NA
v_gene: TRBV7-9
j_gene: TRBJ1-1
CDR3nt: TGTGCCAGCAGCCGGGGGGAAGTGGACACTGAAGCTTTCTTT
CDR3aa: CASSRGEVDTEAFF

abundance: NA
d_gene: NA
v_gene: TRBV30
j_gene: TRBJ2-7
CDR3nt: TGTGCCTGGAGCCCCGGGACTCAGGAGGGCGAGCAGTACTTC
CDR3aa: CAWSPGTQEGEQYF

abundance: NA
d_gene: NA
v_gene: TRBV5-1
j_gene: TRBJ2-1
CDR3nt: TGCGCCAGCAGCCCCCAGGACTGGGGATTAGAGCAGTTCTTC
CDR3aa: CASSPQDWGLEQFF

abundance: NA
d_gene: TRBD1
v_gene: TRBV12-5
j_gene: TRBJ2-7
CDR3nt: TGTGCTAGTGGTTTGATAATCGACAGGGGAACCTACGAGCAGTACTTC
CDR3aa: CASGLIIDRGTYEQYF

abundance: NA
d_gene: NA
v_gene: TRBV29-1
j_gene: TRBJ1-4
CDR3nt: TGCAGCGTTGTTCGCCGGGAGGGGGAAAAACTGTTTTTT
CDR3aa: CSVVRREGEKLFF

abundance: NA
d_gene: NA
v_gene: TRBV19
j_gene: TRBJ1-6
CDR3nt: TGTGCCAGCGCCCAGGGGTATAATTCACCCCTCCACTTT
CDR3aa: CASAQGYNSPLHF

abundance: NA
d_gene: NA
v_gene: TRBV7-2
j_gene: TRBJ2-7
CDR3nt: TGTGCCAGCAGCTTTAACAGGGGGGGCGAGCAGTACTTC
CDR3aa: CASSFNRGGEQYF

abundance: NA
d_gene: NA
v_gene: TRBV11-3
j_gene: TRBJ2-1
CDR3nt: TGTGCCAGCAGCCCGCGAACCGACTATTACGAAGAAAAAAACAATGAGCAGTTCTTC
CDR3aa: CASSPRTDYYEEKNNEQFF

abundance: NA
d_gene: NA
v_gene: TRBV5-5
j_gene: TRBJ1-3
CDR3nt: TGTGCCAGCAGCTTGGTCAGCAGGGCTACTGGAAACACCATATATTTT
CDR3aa: CASSLVSRATGNTIYF

abundance: NA
d_gene: TRBD1
v_gene: TRBV4-1
j_gene: TRBJ2-7
CDR3nt: TGCGCCAGCAGCCAAGAAAGGGACAGGGGTTACGAGCAGTACTTC
CDR3aa: CASSQERDRGYEQYF

abundance: NA
d_gene: NA
v_gene: TRBV27
j_gene: TRBJ2-2
CDR3nt: TGTGCCAGCAGGCCCGGGGCCGGGGAGCTGTTTTTT
CDR3aa: CASRPGAGELFF

abundance: NA
d_gene: TRBD1
v_gene: TRBV5-1
j_gene: TRBJ2-7
CDR3nt: TGCGCCAGCAGCTTCGACAGGGGGCTATACGAGCAGTACTTC
CDR3aa: CASSFDRGLYEQYF

abundance: once
d_gene: NA
v_gene: TRBV19
j_gene: TRBJ2-1
CDR3nt: TGTGCCAGTAGTAAGGTCGCCTACCTGGGCGATGAGCAGTTCTTC
CDR3aa: CASSKVAYLGDEQFF

abundance: once
d_gene: NA
v_gene: TRBV18
j_gene: TRBJ1-3
CDR3nt: TGTGCCAGCTCACCACGTTCAGGAAACACCATATATTTT
CDR3aa: CASSPRSGNTIYF

abundance: NA
d_gene: NA
v_gene: TRBV7-2
j_gene: TRBJ2-7
CDR3nt: TGTGCCAGCAGCTTATCGAGGGGGAGCGGCTACGAGCAGTACTTC
CDR3aa: CASSLSRGSGYEQYF

abundance: once
d_gene: NA
v_gene: TRBV7-8
j_gene: TRBJ2-3
CDR3nt: TGTGCCAGCAGCAAAACAACAGACACAGATACGCAGTATTTT
CDR3aa: CASSKTTDTDTQYF

abundance: NA
d_gene: NA
v_gene: TRBV5-6
j_gene: TRBJ2-5
CDR3nt: TGTGCCAGCAGCTTATACGGGGAGACCCAGTACTTC
CDR3aa: CASSLYGETQYF

abundance: NA
d_gene: NA
v_gene: TRBV6-1
j_gene: TRBJ2-2
CDR3nt: TGTGCCAGCAGTGAAGCGCGGTTCCGGACCGGGGAGCTGTTTTTT
CDR3aa: CASSEARFRTGELFF